The clone carrying this T cell receptor (beta chain) has a single count. The data belong to a study of blood T cell repertoires in COVID-19. Original processing notes: It was from reference gene primer amplification that nucleated cell counts were estimated. Sequenced by immunoSEQ multiplex PCR; TCRdb stores in-frame clones only, minus some. V and J calls and clone size are as listed in that table; D and trimming were resolved from the DNA. The sample has some 11,000 clones; approximately 70% are singletons. The CDR3 covers 16 residues. J gave up 2 bases and V 5 bases, and 5 bases lay outside the gene matches. Germline loops: CDR1 SGHDN, CDR2 FVKESK.

The chain joins TRBV14 to TRBJ2-7, with 14 bases fitting TRBD2. This TCR was sampled from a human donor in a cohort sampled during active COVID-19. Sequenced sample: peripheral blood. CDR3 nucleotide sequence: TGTGCCAGCAGCAAAAGGACTAGCGGGGGGACCTACGAGCAGTACTTC. Translated, it gives CASSKRTSGGTYEQYF.